These T cell receptor beta chains were read from a single sample in a study of shared clonotypes between healthy human individuals. The method was immunoSEQ multiplex PCR; TCRdb's version includes in-frame clones alone and lacks a portion of them. The table lists millions of clones, 85% to 95% of them singletons, with over 0.12% in the top ten. Sequenced material: naive CD4+ T cells sorted from blood. The origin of the receptors is a man younger than 35 in good health. Each CDR3 is given with its conserved first and last residue. D genes are given only for firm matches. A row's size may be missing; if present it is once, few, many or a size class.

D: NA; size: NA; V: TRBV6-5; J: TRBJ1-3; DNA: TGTGCCAGCAGTTACTCCAGGAGCTCTGGAAACACCATATATTTT; CDR3: CASSYSRSSGNTIYF
D: TRBD2; size: NA; V: TRBV27; J: TRBJ2-7; DNA: TGTGCCAGCAGGTTAGCGGGGGGGCTCTCCGAGCAGTACTTC; CDR3: CASRLAGGLSEQYF
D: NA; size: NA; V: TRBV5-1; J: TRBJ2-2; DNA: TGCGCCAGCAGCTTGGAGGACAGCTCCACCGGGGAGCTGTTTTTT; CDR3: CASSLEDSSTGELFF
D: NA; size: NA; V: TRBV5-4; J: TRBJ2-3; DNA: TGTGCCAGCAGCTTTCCTGGAGATACGCAGTATTTT; CDR3: CASSFPGDTQYF
D: NA; size: NA; V: TRBV27; J: TRBJ2-3; DNA: TGTGCCAGCAGTTTAAGGGGCACAGATACGCAGTATTTT; CDR3: CASSLRGTDTQYF
D: NA; size: NA; V: TRBV30; J: TRBJ1-5; DNA: TGTGCCTGGAGCACAGTTAATCAGCCCCAGCATTTT; CDR3: CAWSTVNQPQHF
D: NA; size: NA; V: TRBV6-1; J: TRBJ1-1; DNA: TGTGCCAGCAGTGGACTCACAGCGAACACTGAAGCTTTCTTT; CDR3: CASSGLTANTEAFF
D: NA; size: NA; V: TRBV19; J: TRBJ1-4; DNA: TGTGCCACCATGACAGAGTATAATGAAAAACTGTTTTTT; CDR3: CATMTEYNEKLFF
D: NA; size: NA; V: TRBV6-5; J: TRBJ2-1; DNA: TGTGCCAGCAGTCGTGACCGTCGGGAGCAGTTCTTC; CDR3: CASSRDRREQFF
D: NA; size: NA; V: TRBV7-3; J: TRBJ1-1; DNA: TGTGCCAGCAGCTTAGGACTGGGACGGGAAGCTTTCTTT; CDR3: CASSLGLGREAFF
D: NA; size: NA; V: TRBV19; J: TRBJ2-5; DNA: TGTGCCAGTAGTCCCCGGGCGGACCAAGAGACCCAGTACTTC; CDR3: CASSPRADQETQYF
D: NA; size: NA; V: TRBV21-1; J: TRBJ2-7; DNA: TGTGCCAGCAGCAAAGGAGCCAGGCCTTACTTC; CDR3: CASSKGARPYF
D: NA; size: NA; V: TRBV6-5; J: TRBJ1-2; DNA: TGTGCCAGCACCCCCGTATCGGGGGGACTTTATGGCTACACCTTC; CDR3: CASTPVSGGLYGYTF
D: NA; size: NA; V: TRBV6-4; J: TRBJ2-2; DNA: TGTGCCAGCAGTGACTCGTTACAGACGAACACCGGGGAGCTGTTTTTT; CDR3: CASSDSLQTNTGELFF
D: TRBD2; size: NA; V: TRBV29-1; J: TRBJ2-3; DNA: TGCAGTCTTAGCGGGAGGTTCACAGATACGCAGTATTTT; CDR3: CSLSGRFTDTQYF
D: TRBD1; size: NA; V: TRBV14; J: TRBJ2-1; DNA: TGTGCCAGCAGCCAAGCCGGGACAGGGAGGTACAATGAGCAGTTCTTC; CDR3: CASSQAGTGRYNEQFF
D: TRBD2; size: NA; V: TRBV7-2; J: TRBJ2-1; DNA: TGTGCCAGCAGCTTAGGGCCGTGGGGGGGCAATGAGCAGTTCTTC; CDR3: CASSLGPWGGNEQFF
D: TRBD1; size: NA; V: TRBV28; J: TRBJ1-2; DNA: TGTGCCAGCAGTTTCCGGGACAGGTGGAACTATGGCTACACCTTC; CDR3: CASSFRDRWNYGYTF
D: NA; size: NA; V: TRBV30; J: TRBJ2-2; DNA: TGTGCCTGGAGTGGGACTGCGCGGTCCGGGGAGCTGTTTTTT; CDR3: CAWSGTARSGELFF
D: NA; size: NA; V: TRBV11-1; J: TRBJ2-7; DNA: TGTGCCAGCAGCCGTTCCGGGACCCCCCCTCCCTACGAGCAGTACTTC; CDR3: CASSRSGTPPPYEQYF
D: TRBD2; size: NA; V: TRBV25-1; J: TRBJ2-5; DNA: TGTGCCTCCTCTAGGGTAGCGGGAAGGCAAGAGACCCAGTACTTC; CDR3: CASSRVAGRQETQYF
D: TRBD1; size: NA; V: TRBV7-2; J: TRBJ1-5; DNA: TGTGCCAGCAGCTCCGCGACAGGGGTCCTTAGCAATCAGCCCCAGCATTTT; CDR3: CASSSATGVLSNQPQHF
D: TRBD1; size: NA; V: TRBV5-1; J: TRBJ2-7; DNA: TGCGCCAGCAGCCTCGGACAGGGAAGAGTGAGCGAGCAGTACTTC; CDR3: CASSLGQGRVSEQYF
D: NA; size: NA; V: TRBV6-5; J: TRBJ1-5; DNA: TGTGCCAGCAGTTACTCGAAGGGGGGTTCGGATCAGCCCCAGCATTTT; CDR3: CASSYSKGGSDQPQHF
D: TRBD2; size: NA; V: TRBV7-9; J: TRBJ2-7; DNA: TGTGCCAGCAGCTCTAGCGGGAGAGGGTACGAGCAGTACTTC; CDR3: CASSSSGRGYEQYF
D: NA; size: NA; V: TRBV30; J: TRBJ2-6; DNA: TGTGCCTGGAGACCTCCTGGGGCCAACGTCCTGACTTTC; CDR3: CAWRPPGANVLTF
D: TRBD1; size: NA; V: TRBV18; J: TRBJ2-6; DNA: TGTGCCAGCTCACCCCCACGGACAGGACAAAGGGCCAACGTCCTGACTTTC; CDR3: CASSPPRTGQRANVLTF
D: NA; size: NA; V: TRBV5-4; J: TRBJ2-7; DNA: TGTGCCAGCAGCTTGGAGGGAGCCTACGAGCAGTACTTC; CDR3: CASSLEGAYEQYF
D: NA; size: NA; V: TRBV5-1; J: TRBJ1-1; DNA: TGCGCCAGCAGCTTGGTGGCGGGGGCTGAAGCTTTCTTT; CDR3: CASSLVAGAEAFF
D: NA; size: NA; V: TRBV30; J: TRBJ1-6; DNA: TGTGCCTGGTCAAGGCCGGGGGCGCCCTATAATTCACCCCTCCACTTT; CDR3: CAWSRPGAPYNSPLHF
D: NA; size: NA; V: TRBV5-6; J: TRBJ2-5; DNA: TGTGCCAGCAGCGGGCCCCCGGACAGGGAGGGGACCCAGTACTTC; CDR3: CASSGPPDREGTQYF
D: NA; size: few; V: TRBV30; J: TRBJ1-1; DNA: TGTGCCTGGAGCCCGAAGGAAGCTTTCTTT; CDR3: CAWSPKEAFF
D: NA; size: once; V: TRBV18; J: TRBJ1-2; DNA: TGTGCCAGCTCACCAGCAGGAGGGGTGATCTATGGCTACACCTTC; CDR3: CASSPAGGVIYGYTF
D: NA; size: NA; V: TRBV4-1; J: TRBJ2-2; DNA: TGCGCCAGCAGCCACGCCGGGACGGCAGTGAGCGGGGAGCTGTTTTTT; CDR3: CASSHAGTAVSGELFF
D: NA; size: NA; V: TRBV9; J: TRBJ2-7; DNA: TGTGCCAGCAGCGTAGCTCTCGAACGCGAGCAGTACTTC; CDR3: CASSVALEREQYF
D: NA; size: once; V: TRBV11-2; J: TRBJ2-1; DNA: TGTGCCAGCAGCTCGATTAGGGGAGGCGGATACAATGAGCAGTTCTTC; CDR3: CASSSIRGGGYNEQFF
D: NA; size: NA; V: TRBV6-1; J: TRBJ1-1; DNA: TGTGCCAGCACGTGGTTAGGAGTTTGGAACACTGAAGCTTTCTTT; CDR3: CASTWLGVWNTEAFF
D: TRBD1; size: NA; V: TRBV5-4; J: TRBJ1-3; DNA: TGTGCCAGCAGCTTGGGACAGGGTGGCTCTGGAAACACCATATATTTT; CDR3: CASSLGQGGSGNTIYF
D: TRBD1; size: NA; V: TRBV30; J: TRBJ1-2; DNA: TGTGCCTGGAGTGTGGGACAGCCCTACTATGGCTACACCTTC; CDR3: CAWSVGQPYYGYTF
D: TRBD1; size: NA; V: TRBV6-6; J: TRBJ1-4; DNA: TGTGCCAGCAGATCCGGGACAGGGGATGAAAAACTGTTTTTT; CDR3: CASRSGTGDEKLFF
D: TRBD1; size: NA; V: TRBV19; J: TRBJ2-7; DNA: TGTGCCAGTAGTATCGGACAGGACACCTACGAGCAGTACTTC; CDR3: CASSIGQDTYEQYF
D: TRBD1; size: NA; V: TRBV5-1; J: TRBJ1-1; DNA: TGCGCCAGCAGCTCCCGGACAGGAGGAGACATGAACACTGAAGCTTTCTTT; CDR3: CASSSRTGGDMNTEAFF